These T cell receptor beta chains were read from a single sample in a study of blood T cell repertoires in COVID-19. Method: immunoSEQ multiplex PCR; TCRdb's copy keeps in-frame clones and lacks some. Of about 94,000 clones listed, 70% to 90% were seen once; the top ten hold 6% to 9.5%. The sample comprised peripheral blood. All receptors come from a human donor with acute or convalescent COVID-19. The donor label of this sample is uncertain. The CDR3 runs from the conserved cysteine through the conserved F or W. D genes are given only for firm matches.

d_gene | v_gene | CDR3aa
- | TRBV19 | CASIPRGLGMNTEAFF
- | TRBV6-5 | CASKEGGGLVYEQYF
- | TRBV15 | CATSRGGGFRGANGYTF
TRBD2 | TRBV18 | CASSPLSTSGGAGTDTQYF
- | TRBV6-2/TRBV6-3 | CASSYVKSARDTEAFF
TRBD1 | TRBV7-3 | CASSSSDRGRTEAFF
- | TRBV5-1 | CASSPRGLQTQYF
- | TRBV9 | CASSGKELSGELFF
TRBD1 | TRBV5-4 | CASSPGGPNEKLFF
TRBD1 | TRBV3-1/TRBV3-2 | CASSPSGQGRYGYTF
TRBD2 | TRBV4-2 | CASSSKGTSGGDSSYNEQFF
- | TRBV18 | CASSPGGSSNSPLHF
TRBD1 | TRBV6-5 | CASTGTGHSPLHF
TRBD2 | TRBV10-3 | CAISEPTGTTQYF
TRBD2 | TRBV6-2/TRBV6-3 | CASSRGTSYNEQFF
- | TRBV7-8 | CASSPQRGSGNTIYF
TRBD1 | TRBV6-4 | CASSDSAGQGGNTIYF
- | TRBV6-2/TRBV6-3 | CASSYGPSDSIYGYTF
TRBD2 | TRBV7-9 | CASSLRGLAGDNEQFF
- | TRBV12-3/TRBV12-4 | CASRSSGDTQYF
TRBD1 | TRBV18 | CASSTGYDEKLFF
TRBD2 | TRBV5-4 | CASSLSAGGSYEQYF
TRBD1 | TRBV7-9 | CASSRSGTGGYSPLHF
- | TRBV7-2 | CASSLAPSRGYPGNTIYF
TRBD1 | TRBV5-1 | CASSAAGTGGKDTQYF
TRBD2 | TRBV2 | CASSEGTSGDQETQYF
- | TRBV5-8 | CASSLVRRGTMNTGELFF
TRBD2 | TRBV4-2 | CASSQDPGGGTADTQYF